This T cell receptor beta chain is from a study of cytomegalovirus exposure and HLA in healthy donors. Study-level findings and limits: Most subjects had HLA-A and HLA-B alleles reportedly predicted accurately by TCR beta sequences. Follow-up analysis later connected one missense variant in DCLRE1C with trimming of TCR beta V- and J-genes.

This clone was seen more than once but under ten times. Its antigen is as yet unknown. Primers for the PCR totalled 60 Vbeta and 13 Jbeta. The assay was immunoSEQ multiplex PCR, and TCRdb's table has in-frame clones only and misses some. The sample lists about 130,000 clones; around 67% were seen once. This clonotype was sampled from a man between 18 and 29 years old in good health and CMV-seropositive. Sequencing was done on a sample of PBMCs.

For the CDR3, the DNA is TGTGCCAGCAGGGAGGGGACAGGGGGCTGGGATGAGCAGTTCTTC. Translating it yields CASREGTGGWDEQFF. The gene calls are TRBV5-6 and TRBJ2-1, with 12 bases aligning to TRBD1. The CDR3 loop spans 15 amino acids. With 5 bases clipped from V and 8 bases from J, the junction kept 8 bases outside the gene matches. Germline values: CDR1 SGHDT, CDR2 YYEEEE.